The 19 T cell receptor beta chains presented below share a single source sample, sequenced in a study of blood T cell repertoires in COVID-19. The protocol was immunoSEQ multiplex PCR, while the TCRdb copy is restricted to in-frame clones and leaves out a portion. The top ten hold about 15% of the sample, which has roughly 290,000 clones, around 81% seen once. The sequenced sample was peripheral blood. The receptors stem from an older person with COVID-19, enrolled during active disease.

The count of this clone is one. The rearrangement uses TRBV2 and TRBJ2-7, with D tentatively TRBD2 (6 bases). In germline, CDR1 is SNHLY, CDR2 FYNNEI. V was pared by 9 bases and J by 2 bases, with 17 bases between. The CDR3 loop spans 14 amino acids. Written as DNA, the CDR3 is TGTGCCAGTCGGGGCAGCGGGCGGACCTACGAGCAGTACTTC. The encoded protein is CASRGSGRTYEQYF.

The chain employs TRBV11-2 and TRBJ2-7; D is unresolved. The V end was cut by 5 bases, the J end by 1 base, with 12 bases between. The CDR3 runs to 14 residues. CDR1 and CDR2 (germline): SGHAT, FQNNGV. The chain's CDR3 is CASSLNYYSYEQYF. The DNA of the CDR3 is TGTGCCAGCAGCCTCAATTACTATTCCTACGAGCAGTACTTC.

The J gene is TRBJ1-6, the V gene TRBV4-3, with D perhaps matching TRBD1 (6 bases). The CDR3 has 17 amino acids. Trimming left V 1 base short and J 6 bases short, with 16 bases between. CDR1 and CDR2 (germline): LGHNA, YSLEER. For the CDR3, the DNA is TGCGCCAGCAGCCAAGCCCCGAGGACAGCAACTAATTCACCCCTCCACTTT. It encodes CASSQAPRTATNSPLHF.

This clone was seen a single time. The chain links TRBV5-4 to TRBJ1-1, with 7 bases aligning to TRBD1. V lost 5 bases and J lost 9; bases outside the gene matches: 10. Looked up from germline, CDR1 is SGHNT and CDR2 is YYREEE (reference sequence). This CDR3 region has 13 residues. DNA for the CDR3: TGTGCCAGCAGTTCGGCCGGGACAGAAAAAGCTTTCTTT. Translation: CASSSAGTEKAFF.

The chain is built from TRBV6-5 and TRBJ1-1; D is ambiguous. V shed 6 bases and J shed 0 bases, with 8 bases lying between them. The CDR3 is made up of 13 amino acids. Germline CDR1 reads MNHEY; CDR2 reads SVGAGI. The CDR3 region has the DNA TGTGCCAGCAGACGTACAGTGAACACTGAAGCTTTCTTT. Amino acid sequence: CASRRTVNTEAFF.

The sample holds many counts of this clone. The chain carries TRBV7-9 and TRBJ2-2; possibly TRBD2 for D (5 bases). Germline loops: CDR1 SEHNR, CDR2 FQNEAQ (reference sequence). Between the trimmed V and J ends, which lost 0 bases and 10 bases, there was a span of 15 bases. This CDR3 comprises 15 residues. DNA for the CDR3: TGTGCCAGCAGCTTAGCGGGGTCCTCGGGATCGGAGCTGTTTTTT. Its translation is CASSLAGSSGSELFF.

V gene TRBV27 combines with J gene TRBJ1-5; 9 bases align to TRBD1. The CDR3 length is 15 residues. CDR1 is MNHEY and CDR2 is SMNVEV in the germline V gene (reference sequence). Losses at the gene ends were 8 bases for V and 2 bases for J; bases not matched to a gene: 7. The DNA for the CDR3 is TGTGCCAGCGGCCTACAGGGGGCAGGCAATCAGCCCCAGCATTTT. This codes for CASGLQGAGNQPQHF.

The chain is built from TRBV6-5 and TRBJ1-4; 8 nucleotides align to TRBD1. The CDR3 spans 14 residues. Germline loops: CDR1 MNHEY, CDR2 SVGAGI. V was clipped by 11 bases and J by 8 bases; unmatched bases: 13. CDR3 DNA: TGTGCCTCTCGATTGACAGGGGTGGGCGAAAAACTGTTTTTT. As protein: CASRLTGVGEKLFF.

V usage is TRBV28 and J usage is TRBJ1-3, with no clear D. The length of the CDR3 is 15 residues. Germline CDR1 reads MDHEN; CDR2 reads SYDVKM. The V end was cut by 4 bases, the J end by 0 bases, with 10 bases between. CDR3 in DNA: TGTGCCAGCAGTTCCCCTATCTCCTCTGGAAACACCATATATTTT. Its protein is CASSSPISSGNTIYF. Full variable domain (remainder filled in from reference TRBV28 and TRBJ1-3): DVKVTQSSRYLVKRTGEKVFLECVQDMDHENMFWYRQDPGLGLRLIYFSYDVKMKEKGDIPEGYSVSREKKERFSLILESASTNQTSMYLCASSSPISSGNTIYFGEGSWLTVV.

This clone was detected only a few times. The chain uses TRBV24-1 and TRBJ1-4; tentatively, D is TRBD1 (6 bases). This CDR3 has 16 amino acids. V lost 2 bases to trimming and J lost 2 bases, with 11 bases between them. The germline V gene has CDR1 KGHDR and CDR2 SFDVKD. Here the CDR3 DNA reads TGTGCCACCAGTGATTCCCGGACAGCCACTAATGAAAAACTGTTTTTT. Protein product: CATSDSRTATNEKLFF.

CDR3: CASSNIPGQGVQAKNIQYF. The CDR3 DNA is TGTGCCAGCAGTAATATACCGGGACAGGGAGTACAAGCCAAAAACATTCAGTACTTC. This chain joins TRBV27 and TRBJ2-4; 9 nucleotides align to TRBD1. The length of the CDR3 is 19 residues. V was pared by 5 bases and J by 0 bases, with 14 bases of the junction left unmatched. Germline V gene lookup returns CDR1 MNHEY and CDR2 SMNVEV (reference sequence).

This clone came up once. The rearrangement joins TRBV6-2 or TRBV6-3 to TRBJ1-2; 11 bases map to TRBD1. V trimming: 3 bases; J trimming: 4 bases; junction bases outside the gene matches: 4. Germline values: CDR1 MNHEY, CDR2 SVGEGT. The CDR3 is 15 residues long. CDR3 sequence reads: CASSYGTGGPYGYTF. The CDR3 DNA reads as TGTGCCAGCAGTTATGGGACAGGGGGGCCCTATGGCTACACCTTC.

This clone was picked up a small number of times. CDR3 DNA sequence: TGTGCCATCAGTGGGAGGGGACAGGGTGACGAGCAGTACTTC. Protein product: CAISGRGQGDEQYF. The chain recombines TRBV10-3 with TRBJ2-7, with 9 positions matching TRBD1. CDR1 and CDR2 (germline): ENHRY, SYGVKD. CDR3 size: 14 residues. After removal of 4 bases from V and 5 bases from J, the junction contained 6 bases not matched to a gene.

V and J are TRBV20-1 and TRBJ2-7; D remains unclear. This CDR3 has 11 residues. The germline CDR1 and CDR2 sequences are DFQATT and SNEGSKA (reference sequence). V lost 6 bases and J lost 4, with 10 bases in between. CDR3 coding DNA: TGCAGTGCCAAGCGTACATACGAGCAGTACTTC. Translation gives CSAKRTYEQYF.

The chain links TRBV19 to TRBJ2-6, with a weak D call TRBD1 (5 bases). CDR3 length equals 13 residues. Trimming left V 10 bases short and J 1 base short, with 8 bases between. Germline CDR1 is LNHDA and CDR2 is SQIVND (reference sequence). The CDR3 nucleotides are TGTGCCACCCAGGGATCTGGGGCCAACGTCCTGACTTTC. Its protein product is CATQGSGANVLTF. The variable domain in full, with the rest retrieved from reference TRBV19 and TRBJ2-6, is DGGITQSPKYLFRKEGQNVTLSCEQNLNHDAMYWYRQDPGQGLRLIYYSQIVNDFQKGDIAEGYSVSREKKESFPLTVTSAQKNPTAFYLCATQGSGANVLTFGAGSRLTVL.

The chain links TRBV4-1 to TRBJ2-1; 8 bases are shared with TRBD2. V shed 1 base, J shed 8 bases, and the junction held 19 bases outside the gene matches. Germline CDR1 and CDR2: MGHRA and YSYEKL. This CDR3 spans 19 amino acids. The CDR3 DNA sequence: TGCGCCAGCAGCCAAGCCCGGGGGGTCGGAGCGGGGGTTCAGGATGAGCAGTTCTTC. It translates to CASSQARGVGAGVQDEQFF.

The V and J genes are TRBV4-2 and TRBJ2-3; possibly TRBD1 for D (6 bases). The CDR3 contains 15 residues. V lost 1 base and J 3 bases, leaving 11 bases between the germline ends. The germline V gene encodes CDR1 LGHNA and CDR2 YNFKEQ. In DNA form, the CDR3 reads TGTGCCAGCAGCCAAGGTACAGGGTTGACAGATACGCAGTATTTT. Translating it yields CASSQGTGLTDTQYF.

A few counts support this clone. V gene TRBV11-2 combines with J gene TRBJ2-5; 9 positions match TRBD2. CDR1 is SGHAT, CDR2 FQNNGV, per germline. The V and J ends lost 4 bases and 7 bases, in that order; junction bases with no gene match: 13. This CDR3 spans 16 amino acids. CDR3 bases: TGTGCCAGCAGCTCCCCACCCGGGACTAGCTTCGGGACCCAGTACTTC. It codes for CASSSPPGTSFGTQYF. Filled out from reference TRBV11-2 and TRBJ2-5, the complete variable domain reads EAGVAQSPRYKIIEKRQSVAFWCNPISGHATLYWYQQILGQGPKLLIQFQNNGVVDDSQLPKDRFSAERLKGVDSTLKIQPAKLEDSAVYLCASSSPPGTSFGTQYFGPGTRLLVL.

Written as DNA, the CDR3 is TGTGCCAGCAGTTCGGCCAGCCTAGGACTCTATGGCTACACCTTC. Translation gives CASSSASLGLYGYTF. This chain links TRBV28 with TRBJ1-2; D uncertain. From germline, CDR1 is MDHEN and CDR2 SYDVKM. The ends were cut back, 4 bases at V and 4 bases at J, with 16 bases in the middle. This CDR3 spans 15 amino acids.